The present entry profiles one TCR beta chain with its context. The CDR3 loop spans 17 amino acids. Germline CDR1 MGHDK, CDR2 SYGVNS. The V gene end was trimmed by 4 bases and the J gene end by 0 bases; junction bases not matched to a gene: 3. This entry is derived from a study of blood T cell repertoires in COVID-19. Background on the study: COVID-19 samples from acute and convalescent phases originated in the United States, Italy and Spain. T cells, B-cell-depleted T cells, or PBMCs provided the cDNA or gDNA that served as material.

Original processing notes: How many nucleated cells were present was estimated from reference gene primer amplification. Libraries were prepared by immunoSEQ multiplex PCR; TCRdb keeps only in-frame clonotypes and omits some of them. V, J and clone size reflect that table, while D and trimming were determined from the DNA. The sample has 80,000 to 100,000 clones; around 75% are singletons. The source is an elderly woman with active or convalescent COVID-19. This sequence joins TRBV25-1 and TRBJ2-3, with 14 bases matching TRBD2. What was sequenced was peripheral blood. CDR3 nucleotide sequence: TGTGCCAGCAGTGCCGGGACTAGCGGGGGTAGCACAGATACGCAGTATTTT. It yields the protein CASSAGTSGGSTDTQYF.